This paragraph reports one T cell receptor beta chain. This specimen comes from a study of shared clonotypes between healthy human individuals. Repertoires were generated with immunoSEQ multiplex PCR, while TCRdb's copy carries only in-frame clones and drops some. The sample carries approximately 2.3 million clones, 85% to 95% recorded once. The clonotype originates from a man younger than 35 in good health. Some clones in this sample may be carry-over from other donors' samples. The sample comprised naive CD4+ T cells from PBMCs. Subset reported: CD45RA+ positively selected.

CDR3 sequence: CASRWGYDGYTF. The DNA for the CDR3 is TGTGCCAGTCGTTGGGGCTACGATGGCTACACCTTC. This chain joins TRBV19 and TRBJ1-2; possibly TRBD1 for D (5 bases). V lost 8 bases to trimming and J lost 6 bases, with 13 bases between them. This CDR3 region has 12 residues. Germline assignment: CDR1 LNHDA and CDR2 SQIVND (reference sequence).